Below, 12 T cell receptor beta chains from the same sample are listed, as sequenced in a study of Graves' ophthalmopathy and Graves' hyperthyroidism (dated by TCRdb to the late 2010s). TCRdb records Illumina HiSeq 2000 as the sequencer. For repertoire sequencing, the TCR beta CDR3 regions were amplified from RNA transcripts. A first-round RT-PCR used HTBI primers with the Qiagen OneStep RT-PCR kit, followed by a second-round multiplex PCR, size selection and purification. TCRdb ran its own pipeline on the public reads, namely fastp trimming at Q25 and MiXCR clone calling, and kept in-frame beta chains. When rows share a CDR3 protein, they turn into one entry using the most common DNA and genes. The sample table records a few hundred thousand distinct CDR3 sequences; approximately 18% of these occur just once. The ten biggest clones cover roughly 2.3% of the sample. The source material was peripheral blood. Receptor source: an adult woman with stable Graves' hyperthyroidism.

In its sample, this clonotype was seen many times. V usage is TRBV28 and J usage is TRBJ1-1, with TRBD1 matching over 7 bases. This CDR3 comprises 16 residues. The germline CDR1 and CDR2 sequences are MDHEN and SYDVKM. V dropped 2 bases and J dropped 0; count of bases not matched to a gene: 6. The CDR3 bases are TGTGCCAGCAGTTTAGAGGGGGCGAAGATGAACACTGAAGCTTTCTTT. Its protein product is CASSLEGAKMNTEAFF.

This clonotype appeared a few times. This chain connects TRBV4-3 to TRBJ2-7; D assignment may be TRBD1 or TRBD2 (6 bases each). Germline lookup yields CDR1 LGHNA and CDR2 YSLEER. The CDR3 contains 16 residues. V lost 2 bases and J 0 bases, leaving 14 bases between the germline ends. CDR3 in amino acids: CASSQFRGTSSYEQYF. Here the CDR3 DNA reads TGCGCCAGCAGCCAATTCCGCGGGACATCCTCCTACGAGCAGTACTTC.

This clonotype was recorded at least ten times. The V and J genes are TRBV4-2 and TRBJ2-2; D is unresolved. The CDR3 length is 15 residues. Germline V gene sequence: CDR1 LGHNA, CDR2 YNFKEQ. V lost 3 bases and J lost 7, with 15 bases in between. Here the CDR3 DNA reads TGTGCCAGCAGCCAGGACGTAGGTGGAAACGGGGAGCTGTTTTTT. Protein: CASSQDVGGNGELFF.

The chain uses TRBV7-2 and TRBJ1-2, with D hard to call. The V gene lost 5 bases and the J gene lost 9 bases, with 19 bases spanning the gap. The CDR3 totals 14 residues. Germline CDR1 is SGHTA and CDR2 is FQGNSA. Here the CDR3 reads CASSEGGGDNRYTF. CDR3 DNA sequence: TGTGCCAGCAGCGAGGGAGGAGGTGACAATCGCTACACCTTC.

This clonotype has at least ten counts. This chain links TRBV28 with TRBJ2-5; 12 positions agree with TRBD2. V was pared by 4 bases and J by 5 bases, with 11 bases of the junction left unmatched. Germline V gene lookup returns CDR1 MDHEN and CDR2 SYDVKM. This CDR3 has 17 amino acids. The CDR3 region is CASSSWTSGTSWETQYF. CDR3 in DNA: TGTGCCAGCAGTTCATGGACTAGCGGGACGTCGTGGGAGACCCAGTACTTC.

In this sample, this clonotype turned up many times. This chain connects TRBV6-5 to TRBJ2-2; TRBD1 matches at 7 bases. CDR3 length equals 17 residues. Per germline, CDR1 MNHEY and CDR2 SVGAGI. Trimming removed 4 bases from V and 2 bases from J; junction bases left unmatched: 10. CDR3 bases: TGTGCCAGCAGTTCTACAGGGGCCCGGGCTAACACCGGGGAGCTGTTTTTT. Encoded protein: CASSSTGARANTGELFF.

In its sample, this clonotype was seen many times. The chain links TRBV28 to TRBJ2-7; TRBD2 might be the D (6 bases). CDR3 length: 16 residues. Looked up from germline, CDR1 is MDHEN and CDR2 is SYDVKM. Trimming cost V 6 bases and J 2 bases, with 20 bases left between them. The CDR3 here is CASSIPRGAPPYEQYF. The CDR3 bases are TGTGCCAGCAGCATCCCCCGCGGGGCCCCACCCTACGAGCAGTACTTC. The variable domain in full, completed from reference TRBV28 and TRBJ2-7, reads DVKVTQSSRYLVKRTGEKVFLECVQDMDHENMFWYRQDPGLGLRLIYFSYDVKMKEKGDIPEGYSVSREKKERFSLILESASTNQTSMYLCASSIPRGAPPYEQYFGPGTRLTVT.

This clonotype was seen repeatedly, ten times or more. This chain connects TRBV11-2 to TRBJ2-5, with 15 bases aligning to TRBD2. This CDR3 has 16 residues. V lost 3 bases and J lost 4; bases outside the gene matches: 3. Per the germline V gene, CDR1 is SGHAT and CDR2 is FQNNGV. CDR3 sequence: CASSFWTSGRGETQYF. CDR3 bases: TGTGCCAGCAGCTTTTGGACTAGCGGGAGGGGAGAGACCCAGTACTTC.

This clonotype was found many times. V and J are TRBV6-1 and TRBJ1-1; TRBD1 agrees at 10 bases. In germline, CDR1 is MNHNS, CDR2 SASEGT. J was trimmed by 4 bases and V by 7 bases; bases with no gene match: 3. CDR3 size: 13 residues. This CDR3 is CASIDRGLTEAFF. CDR3 bases: TGTGCCAGCATTGACAGGGGGCTCACTGAAGCTTTCTTT.

This clonotype was observed many times. The chain uses TRBV27 and TRBJ2-7, with D tentatively TRBD1 or TRBD2 (6 bases each). V was clipped by 2 bases and J by 2 bases, with 10 bases between them. Germline V CDR1 and CDR2: MNHEY, SMNVEV (reference sequence). The CDR3 is 14 amino acids. CDR3 loop: CASSLRRGAYEQYF. As DNA, the CDR3 is TGTGCCAGCAGTTTAAGGAGGGGGGCCTACGAGCAGTACTTC.

This clonotype showed up many times. V gene TRBV6-2 or TRBV6-3 combines with J gene TRBJ1-5; perhaps TRBD1 as D (5 bases). The CDR3 runs to 18 residues. Trimming shortened V by 6 bases and J by 0 bases, and 21 bases separated the two germline ends. Germline V lookup: CDR1 MNHEY, CDR2 SVGEGT. CDR3 bases: TGTGCCAGCAGCCCGTTCTGGGAGACAGTTCTTAGCAATCAGCCCCAGCATTTT. Translated, it gives CASSPFWETVLSNQPQHF.

The chain combines TRBV3-1 with TRBJ2-2; D call uncertain. This CDR3 has 15 amino acids. The ends were cut back, 5 bases at V and 8 bases at J, with 18 bases in the middle. Germline CDR1 reads LGHDT; CDR2 reads YNNKEL (reference sequence). The CDR3 reads CASSYTARNIGELFF. CDR3 DNA: TGTGCCAGCAGCTACACAGCAAGGAATATTGGGGAGCTGTTTTTT.